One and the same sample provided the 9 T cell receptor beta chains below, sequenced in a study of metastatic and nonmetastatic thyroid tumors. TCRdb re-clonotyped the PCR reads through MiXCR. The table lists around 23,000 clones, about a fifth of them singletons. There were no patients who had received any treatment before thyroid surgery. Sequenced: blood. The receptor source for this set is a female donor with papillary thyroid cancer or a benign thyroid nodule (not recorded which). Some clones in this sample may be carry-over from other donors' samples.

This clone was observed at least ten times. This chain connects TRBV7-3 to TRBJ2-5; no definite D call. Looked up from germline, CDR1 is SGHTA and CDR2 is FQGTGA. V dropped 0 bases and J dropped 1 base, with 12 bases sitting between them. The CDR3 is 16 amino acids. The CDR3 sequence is CASSLTGRNSQETQYF. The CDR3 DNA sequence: TGTGCCAGCAGCTTAACAGGACGGAACAGCCAAGAGACCCAGTACTTC.

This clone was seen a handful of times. The CDR3 region is CASRVGNLAEQYF. CDR3 bases: TGTGCCAGCAGGGTTGGGAATTTGGCCGAGCAGTACTTC. The chain carries TRBV6-2 or TRBV6-3 and TRBJ2-7; D gene unclear. V was pared by 6 bases and J by 6 bases, with 15 bases between. Germline CDR1 is MNHEY and CDR2 is SVGEGT. This CDR3 is built from 13 residues.

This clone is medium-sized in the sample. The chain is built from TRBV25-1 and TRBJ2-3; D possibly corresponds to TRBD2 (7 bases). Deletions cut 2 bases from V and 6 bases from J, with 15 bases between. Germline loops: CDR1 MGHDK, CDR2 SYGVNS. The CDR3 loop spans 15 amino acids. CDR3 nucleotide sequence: TGTGCCAGCAGTGAAAGGGGGAGGGCAGGGGATACGCAGTATTTT. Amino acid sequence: CASSERGRAGDTQYF.

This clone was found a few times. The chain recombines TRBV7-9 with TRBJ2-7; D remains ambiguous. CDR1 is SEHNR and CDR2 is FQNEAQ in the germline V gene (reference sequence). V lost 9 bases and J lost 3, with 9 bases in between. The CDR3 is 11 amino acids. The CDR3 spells CARRSGYEQYF. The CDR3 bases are TGTGCCAGAAGATCTGGCTACGAGCAGTACTTC.

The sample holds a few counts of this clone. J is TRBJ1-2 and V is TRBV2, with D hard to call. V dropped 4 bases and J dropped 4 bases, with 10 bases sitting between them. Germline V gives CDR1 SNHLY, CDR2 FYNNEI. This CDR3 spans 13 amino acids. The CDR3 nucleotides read TGTGCCAGCAGTGGGCAGCACCTCTATGGCTACACCTTC. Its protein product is CASSGQHLYGYTF.

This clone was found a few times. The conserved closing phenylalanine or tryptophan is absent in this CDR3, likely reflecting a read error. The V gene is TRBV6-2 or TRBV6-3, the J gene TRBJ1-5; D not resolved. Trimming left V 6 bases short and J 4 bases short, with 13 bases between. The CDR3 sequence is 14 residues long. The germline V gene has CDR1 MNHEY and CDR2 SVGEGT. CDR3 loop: CASSLTVENQPQHL. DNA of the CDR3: TGTGCCAGCAGCCTTACAGTTGAGAATCAGCCCCAGCATCTT.

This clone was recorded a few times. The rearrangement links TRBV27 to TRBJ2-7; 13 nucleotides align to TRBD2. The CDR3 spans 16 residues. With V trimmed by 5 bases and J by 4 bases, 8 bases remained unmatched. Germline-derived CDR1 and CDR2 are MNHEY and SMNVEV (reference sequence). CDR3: CASSPVGLAGTYEQYF. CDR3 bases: TGTGCCAGCAGTCCCGTGGGACTAGCGGGGACTTACGAGCAGTACTTC.

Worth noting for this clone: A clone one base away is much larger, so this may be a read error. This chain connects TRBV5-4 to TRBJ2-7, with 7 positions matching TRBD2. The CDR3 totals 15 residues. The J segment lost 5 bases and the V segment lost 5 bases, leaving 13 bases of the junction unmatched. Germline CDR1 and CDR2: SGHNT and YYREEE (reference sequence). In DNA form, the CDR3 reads TGTGCCAGCAGAGATTGGAGCGGGACCTACCACGAGCAGTACTTC. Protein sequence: CASRDWSGTYHEQYF. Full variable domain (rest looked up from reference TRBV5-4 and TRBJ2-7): ETGVTQSPTHLIKTRGQQVTLRCSSQSGHNTVSWYQQALGQGPQFIFQYYREEENGRGNFPPRFSGLQFPNYSSELNVNALELDDSALYLCASRDWSGTYHEQYFGPGTRLTVT.

CDR3 region: CSARQALTNTEAFF. The CDR3 DNA reads TGCAGTGCAAGACAGGCTCTTACGAACACTGAAGCTTTCTTT. The chain has TRBV20-1 and TRBJ1-1; perhaps TRBD1 as D (6 bases). This CDR3 has 14 amino acids. The germline CDR1 and CDR2 sequences are DFQATT and SNEGSKA (reference sequence). Trimming cost V 6 bases and J 1 base, with 15 bases left between them.